This entry lists 14 T cell receptor beta chains sequenced from one sample in a study of blood T cell repertoires in COVID-19. Assay used: immunoSEQ multiplex PCR; TCRdb lists only in-frame clones, some missing. The data contain 50,000 to 70,000 clones, around three quarters of them singletons. The sequencing input was peripheral blood. These receptors were taken from a man aged 60 to 75 with acute or convalescent COVID-19.

CDR3 sequence: CASSLPQSRSLVDTQYF. DNA of the CDR3: TGTGCCAGCAGCTTACCCCAGAGTAGGAGTCTGGTGGATACGCAGTATTTT. This chain links TRBV7-8 with TRBJ2-3; D is ambiguous. CDR3 length equals 17 residues. V lost 2 bases and J 6 bases, leaving 21 bases between the germline ends. The V gene's germline CDR1 is SGHVS and CDR2 FQNEAQ.

The CDR3 protein is CSVEKGLGGYTF. Written as DNA, the CDR3 is TGCAGCGTTGAAAAGGGGCTGGGTGGCTACACCTTC. V and J are TRBV29-1 and TRBJ1-2, with D possibly TRBD1 on 5 matching bases. CDR3 length: 12 amino acids. V shed 2 bases and J shed 7 bases, with 11 bases lying between them. From germline, CDR1 is SQVTM and CDR2 ANQGSEA.

V usage is TRBV18 and J usage is TRBJ1-6; 9 bases agree with TRBD1. The CDR3 is 15 residues long. Germline V gene lookup returns CDR1 KGHSH and CDR2 LQKENI. J lost 7 bases, V lost 8 bases, and 9 bases had no gene match. The CDR3 DNA reads TGTGCCAGCACCAACTCCGGGACAGGGAATTCACCCCTCCACTTT. Its protein product is CASTNSGTGNSPLHF.

This clone has only a few counts. This chain uses TRBV7-9 with TRBJ1-1; 7 bases are shared with TRBD1. CDR1 is SEHNR and CDR2 is FQNEAQ in the germline V gene (reference sequence). This CDR3 spans 13 amino acids. V lost 8 bases and J lost 4; bases outside the gene matches: 7. The CDR3 is CASGRQGGTEAFF. The CDR3 nucleotides read TGTGCCAGCGGGCGACAGGGTGGCACTGAAGCTTTCTTT.

This chain uses TRBV27 with TRBJ1-6, with 7 positions matching TRBD1. This CDR3 spans 20 amino acids. V gave up 8 bases and J gave up 7 bases; unmatched junction bases: 26. Germline CDR1 reads MNHEY; CDR2 reads SMNVEV (reference sequence). CDR3 in amino acids: CASSSILRGRHTIGNSPLHF. DNA for the CDR3: TGTGCCAGCTCCTCTATCTTAAGGGGGCGTCATACTATCGGGAATTCACCCCTCCACTTT.

The rearrangement uses TRBV9 and TRBJ1-3, with no clear D. The CDR3 covers 16 residues. Germline CDR1 reads SGDLS; CDR2 reads YYNGEE. V gave up 3 bases and J gave up 0 bases, with 13 bases separating them. CDR3 sequence reads: CASSAPHDSSGNTIYF. In DNA, the CDR3 is TGTGCCAGCAGCGCCCCCCACGACTCCTCTGGAAACACCATATATTTT.

The V and J genes are TRBV19 and TRBJ1-1; 7 nucleotides agree with TRBD1. The CDR3 consists of 14 residues. The J segment lost 5 bases and the V segment lost 6 bases, leaving 9 bases of the junction unmatched. Per the germline V gene, CDR1 is LNHDA and CDR2 is SQIVND (reference sequence). The CDR3 nucleotides are TGTGCCAGTAGGAAGGAGACAGGGTTAACTGAAGCTTTCTTT. Its protein is CASRKETGLTEAFF.

The genes are TRBV30 and TRBJ2-3; the match to TRBD2 covers 8 bases. The CDR3 length is 16 residues. CDR1 is GTSNPN, CDR2 SVGIG, per germline (reference sequence). Germline trimming cut 3 bases from V and 0 bases from J; bases unmatched to any gene: 8. The CDR3 protein is CAWRNLASGSTDTQYF. The CDR3 bases are TGTGCCTGGAGGAATTTAGCTAGCGGGAGCACAGATACGCAGTATTTT.

The chain uses TRBV5-1 and TRBJ2-5; D is perhaps TRBD1 (6 bases). Trimming removed 2 bases from V and 5 bases from J, with 16 bases in between. Germline V lookup: CDR1 SGHRS, CDR2 YFSETQ. The CDR3 has 15 residues. CDR3 in amino acids: CASSFGQTAMETQYF. The CDR3, as DNA: TGCGCCAGCAGCTTCGGACAGACGGCGATGGAGACCCAGTACTTC.

The rearrangement uses TRBV5-1 and TRBJ1-6; 10 positions agree with TRBD1. CDR1 SGHRS and CDR2 YFSETQ come from the germline V gene. There are 15 residues in the CDR3. V dropped 4 bases and J dropped 10; count of bases not matched to a gene: 8. The CDR3 protein is CASSGRDRGQSPLHF. The CDR3 DNA reads as TGCGCCAGCAGCGGCCGGGACAGGGGACAGTCACCCCTCCACTTT.

The rearrangement uses TRBV28 and TRBJ2-5; D is uncertain. Germline CDR1 is MDHEN and CDR2 is SYDVKM. Trimming cost V 6 bases and J 4 bases, with 15 bases left between them. The length of the CDR3 is 14 residues. CDR3 bases: TGTGCCAGCAGCTCGCGCGGTTCCTTAGAGACCCAGTACTTC. Residues: CASSSRGSLETQYF.

The rearrangement links TRBV2 to TRBJ2-6; tentatively, D is TRBD1 (6 bases). CDR3 length: 15 amino acids. Trimming pared 6 bases from V and 1 base from J, leaving 10 bases between. The germline CDR1 and CDR2 sequences are SNHLY and FYNNEI. CDR3 region: CASSARGSGANVLTF. DNA of the CDR3: TGTGCCAGCAGCGCGAGGGGGTCTGGGGCCAACGTCCTGACTTTC.

CDR3 in amino acids: CAWQLRQGDQPQHF. For the CDR3, the DNA is TGTGCCTGGCAGCTGCGACAGGGGGATCAGCCCCAGCATTTT. V is TRBV30 and J is TRBJ1-5, with 9 bases fitting TRBD1. V lost 5 bases and J lost 5; bases outside the gene matches: 7. This CDR3 region has 14 residues. Germline CDR1 is GTSNPN and CDR2 is SVGIG (reference sequence).

A few counts support this clone. V and J are TRBV7-9 and TRBJ1-3; D uncertain. V was cut by 4 bases and J by 0 bases, with 7 bases left in between. The CDR3 contains 14 residues. The germline V gene encodes CDR1 SEHNR and CDR2 FQNEAQ (reference sequence). This CDR3 reads CASSYGHSGNTIYF. CDR3 in DNA: TGTGCCAGCAGCTATGGGCACTCTGGAAACACCATATATTTT. Supplemented by reference TRBV7-9 and TRBJ1-3, the full variable domain reads DTGVSQNPRHKITKRGQNVTFRCDPISEHNRLYWYRQTLGQGPEFLTYFQNEAQLEKSRLLSDRFSAERPKGSFSTLEIQRTEQGDSAMYLCASSYGHSGNTIYFGEGSWLTVV.